These 13 T cell receptor beta chains were sequenced from one sample in a study of human T cells and chemical hapten exposure. One entry per CDR3 protein results from TCRdb running MiXCR on the RACE reads. This sample yields about 70,000 distinct CDR3 sequences, of which approximately 9% are seen a single time; roughly 3% belongs to the top ten. Time point denoted: patch test 2, 6 weeks after DPC sensitization. Specified treatment: therapeutic diphenylcyclopropenone sensitization with weekly scalp DPC. This specimen was whole blood, taken in connection with sensitization to the hapten diphenylcyclopropenone (DPC). These receptors originate from a woman aged 50 to 60 with alopecia areata. Some clones in this sample may be carry-over from other donors' samples.

The J gene is TRBJ2-1, the V gene TRBV14, with 8 bases identical to TRBD2. Germline loops: CDR1 SGHDN, CDR2 FVKESK. The CDR3 is made up of 16 amino acids. The trim removed 1 base at V and 5 bases at J, leaving 7 bases unmatched. The CDR3 sequence is CASSQVPAGANNEQFF. DNA of the CDR3: TGTGCCAGCAGCCAAGTTCCAGCGGGAGCGAACAATGAGCAGTTCTTC.

The chain employs TRBV15 and TRBJ2-3, with 7 bases fitting TRBD2. Losses at the gene ends were 5 bases for V and 1 base for J; bases not matched to a gene: 0. The germline V gene encodes CDR1 LNHNV and CDR2 YYDKDF (reference sequence). The CDR3 runs 13 residues. CDR3 nucleotides: TGTGCCACCAGCGGGGGGGGCACAGATACGCAGTATTTT. It is translated as CATSGGGTDTQYF. The full variable domain, in which reference TRBV15 and TRBJ2-3 provide the parts outside the CDR3, is DAMVIQNPRYQVTQFGKPVTLSCSQTLNHNVMYWYQQKSSQAPKLLFHYYDKDFNNEADTPDNFQSRRPNTSFCFLDIRSPGLGDTAMYLCATSGGGTDTQYFGPGTRLTVL.

This clonotype was seen repeatedly, ten times or more. The chain employs TRBV29-1 and TRBJ2-7; no firm D call. CDR3 length equals 14 residues. Germline CDR1 and CDR2: SQVTM and ANQGSEA. The ends were cut back, 1 base at V and 1 base at J, with 11 bases in the middle. CDR3 loop: CSVEGMDGSYEQYF. CDR3 nucleotide sequence: TGCAGCGTTGAAGGGATGGACGGATCCTACGAGCAGTACTTC.

This clonotype has just a few counts. The rearrangement links TRBV2 to TRBJ2-3, with D uncertain. The CDR3 covers 11 residues. V was pared by 5 bases and J by 6 bases, with 6 bases between. The germline gives CDR1 SNHLY, CDR2 FYNNEI. Here the CDR3 DNA reads TGTGCCAGCAGTTCGGAGGATACGCAGTATTTT. Protein: CASSSEDTQYF.

This clonotype was picked up many times. The V and J genes are TRBV5-1 and TRBJ2-3, with D possibly being TRBD1 or TRBD2 (5 bases each). The CDR3 extends over 16 amino acids. The V end lost 1 base, the J end lost 3 bases, and 15 bases lay between the germline ends. Germline CDR1 is SGHRS and CDR2 is YFSETQ. CDR3 in DNA: TGCGCCAGCAGCTTGCGAGGGCAGGGCCCTACAGATACGCAGTATTTT. This translates into CASSLRGQGPTDTQYF.

This sequence joins TRBV7-9 and TRBJ2-1; 14 positions agree with TRBD2. The V gene end was trimmed by 3 bases and the J gene end by 7 bases; junction bases not matched to a gene: 5. CDR1 and CDR2 from the germline V gene are SEHNR and FQNEAQ (reference sequence). The CDR3 is 16 residues long. In DNA form, the CDR3 reads TGTGCCAGCAGCTTGGGGGGACTAGCGGGAGCGAATGAGCAGTTCTTC. This gives the protein CASSLGGLAGANEQFF.

The V gene is TRBV5-4, the J gene TRBJ2-2, with 13 nucleotides matching TRBD2. The CDR3 runs to 16 residues. After removal of 3 bases from V and 4 bases from J, the junction contained 3 bases not matched to a gene. Germline V gives CDR1 SGHNT, CDR2 YYREEE (reference sequence). This chain's CDR3 is CASSSGLAGATGELFF. In DNA, the CDR3 is TGTGCCAGCAGCTCCGGACTAGCGGGGGCCACCGGGGAGCTGTTTTTT. The full variable domain, completed using reference TRBV5-4 and TRBJ2-2, is ETGVTQSPTHLIKTRGQQVTLRCSSQSGHNTVSWYQQALGQGPQFIFQYYREEENGRGNFPPRFSGLQFPNYSSELNVNALELDDSALYLCASSSGLAGATGELFFGEGSRLTVL.

This clonotype showed up just a few times. This chain connects TRBV4-1 to TRBJ2-1; 15 nucleotides align to TRBD2. CDR1 is MGHRA, CDR2 YSYEKL, per germline. V dropped 1 base and J dropped 4; count of bases not matched to a gene: 8. The length of the CDR3 is 19 residues. CDR3 sequence reads: CASSQGTSGGDPLYNEQFF. The CDR3 coding sequence is TGCGCCAGCAGCCAAGGGACTAGCGGGGGGGACCCCTTGTACAATGAGCAGTTCTTC.

This clonotype was seen more than once but under ten times. This chain uses TRBV12-3 or TRBV12-4 with TRBJ2-1, with D possibly TRBD2 on 6 matching bases. The CDR3 is made up of 14 amino acids. V was cut by 3 bases and J by 3 bases, with 9 bases left in between. Written as DNA, the CDR3 is TGTGCCAGCAGTTTTGGAGGGAACTACAATGAGCAGTTCTTC. Its translation is CASSFGGNYNEQFF.

This clonotype occurred a few times. This sequence joins TRBV14 and TRBJ2-1, with 8 bases lining up with TRBD1. The CDR3 covers 15 residues. CDR1 and CDR2 from the germline V gene are SGHDN and FVKESK. V lost 4 bases, J lost 7 bases, and 9 bases stayed unmatched. The CDR3 bases are TGTGCCAGCAGCCGAGCAGGGGGCGCGGTGAATGAGCAGTTCTTC. This translates into CASSRAGGAVNEQFF.

The sample holds a few counts of this clonotype. V is TRBV12-3 or TRBV12-4 and J is TRBJ1-2; TRBD1 matches 11 bases. The CDR3 covers 14 residues. The V segment lost 6 bases and the J segment 9 bases; nucleotides outside the gene matches: 9. Written as DNA, the CDR3 is TGTGCCAGCAGCCCGGGACAGGGGGAATTCAGCTACACCTTC. Protein: CASSPGQGEFSYTF.

This clonotype was detected ten times or more. The chain recombines TRBV7-9 with TRBJ1-2; 7 bases line up with TRBD1. The germline CDR1 and CDR2 sequences are SEHNR and FQNEAQ (reference sequence). The CDR3 has 16 amino acids. The J segment lost 6 bases and the V segment lost 5 bases, leaving 15 bases of the junction unmatched. In DNA, the CDR3 is TGTGCCAGCAGCGTCGGGGCCCTACAGGGGAGTCATGGCTACACCTTC. Translating it yields CASSVGALQGSHGYTF.

This rearrangement joins TRBV6-1 to TRBJ2-3; TRBD1 matches at 10 bases. J lost 5 bases, V lost 2 bases, and 10 bases had no gene match. There are 17 residues in the CDR3. The V gene's germline CDR1 is MNHNS and CDR2 SASEGT. In nucleotides, the CDR3 is TGTGCCAGCAGTGAACAGATCCGGACAGGGGGTGGAGATACGCAGTATTTT. The encoded protein is CASSEQIRTGGGDTQYF.